These 17 T cell receptor beta chains were sequenced from one sample in a study of cytomegalovirus exposure and HLA in healthy donors. The PCR ran on 60 Vbeta and 13 Jbeta primers. TCRdb keeps only in-frame clones here, not all; method: immunoSEQ multiplex PCR. The sample shows about 110,000 clones, 71% of them seen only once. Sequencing was done on a sample of PBMCs. These receptors came from a female donor in good health and CMV-seronegative.

The rearrangement joins TRBV6-1 to TRBJ2-2; a weak D match, TRBD1 (7 bases). Per germline, CDR1 MNHNS and CDR2 SASEGT. The CDR3 runs 17 residues. Trimming cost V 1 base and J 1 base, with 13 bases left between them. The DNA for the CDR3 is TGTGCCAGCAGTGAAGTATACAGGGGAGGGAACACCGGGGAGCTGTTTTTT. It specifies CASSEVYRGGNTGELFF.

The CDR3, as DNA: TGTGCCAGCAGCCAACCCCCCCGGAATGAAAAACTGTTTTTT. Its translation is CASSQPPRNEKLFF. V usage is TRBV14 and J usage is TRBJ1-4, with D unresolved. Germline CDR1 reads SGHDN; CDR2 reads FVKESK. This CDR3 is 14 amino acids long. V lost 2 bases and J 5 bases, leaving 9 bases between the germline ends.

The rearrangement uses TRBV13 and TRBJ2-7; 8 positions match TRBD1. The junction had 5 bases not matched to a gene; V was cut back by 3 bases and J by 7 bases. The CDR3 is made up of 13 amino acids. Germline loops: CDR1 PRHDT, CDR2 FYEKMQ (reference sequence). CDR3 in amino acids: CASSFQGAGEQYF. DNA of the CDR3: TGTGCCAGCAGCTTCCAGGGGGCGGGGGAGCAGTACTTC.

This sequence joins TRBV9 and TRBJ2-3; 8 positions agree with TRBD2. Germline V gene data show CDR1 as SGDLS and CDR2 as YYNGEE. CDR3 length equals 16 residues. V shed 1 base, J shed 0 bases, and the junction held 4 bases outside the gene matches. The CDR3 loop reads CASSVKRGSSTDTQYF. CDR3 nucleotide sequence: TGTGCCAGCAGCGTAAAGCGGGGGTCTAGCACAGATACGCAGTATTTT. Supplemented by reference TRBV9 and TRBJ2-3, the full variable domain reads DSGVTQTPKHLITATGQRVTLRCSPRSGDLSVYWYQQSLDQGLQFLIQYYNGEERAKGNILERFSAQQFPDLHSELNLSSLELGDSALYFCASSVKRGSSTDTQYFGPGTRLTVL.

This clone was seen a few times. The chain links TRBV7-6 to TRBJ2-7; 10 positions agree with TRBD1. CDR3 length equals 14 residues. V lost 8 bases and J lost 6; bases outside the gene matches: 10. CDR1 is SGHVS and CDR2 is FNYEAQ in the germline V gene. The CDR3 loop reads CASLGGTGVGEQYF. The CDR3 DNA follows: TGTGCCAGCCTCGGGGGGACAGGGGTCGGCGAGCAGTACTTC.

The chain joins TRBV11-2 to TRBJ2-4, with TRBD2 matching 9 bases. CDR1 and CDR2 from the germline V gene are SGHAT and FQNNGV. Trimming removed 5 bases from V and 2 bases from J; junction bases left unmatched: 4. The CDR3 has 15 amino acids. This CDR3 reads CASSPLAGPKNIQYF. CDR3 DNA: TGTGCCAGCAGCCCGCTAGCGGGGCCCAAAAACATTCAGTACTTC.

The chain couples TRBV18 to TRBJ2-1; possible D gene TRBD2, 6 bases. Looked up from germline, CDR1 is KGHSH and CDR2 is LQKENI. V lost 2 bases and J lost 6, with 14 bases in between. The CDR3 is made up of 15 amino acids. CDR3 in DNA: TGTGCCAGCTCACCAAATAGCGGCTCCGGCAATGAGCAGTTCTTC. Translation: CASSPNSGSGNEQFF.

This clone came up a few times. The chain combines TRBV27 with TRBJ2-7; 7 bases agree with TRBD1. The V gene's germline CDR1 is MNHEY and CDR2 SMNVEV (reference sequence). This CDR3 comprises 15 residues. V shed 3 bases, J shed 4 bases, and the junction held 9 bases outside the gene matches. The CDR3 here is CASSFRRGSNYEQYF. CDR3 DNA sequence: TGTGCCAGCAGTTTCCGCAGGGGGTCGAATTACGAGCAGTACTTC.

In DNA, the CDR3 is TGTGCCAGCAGCTCCGCATCCTATTACAATGAGCAGTTCTTC. Amino acids: CASSSASYYNEQFF. The rearrangement joins TRBV7-2 to TRBJ2-1, with D uncertain. The CDR3 totals 14 residues. The V gene's germline CDR1 is SGHTA and CDR2 FQGNSA. The ends were cut back, 4 bases at V and 4 bases at J, with 11 bases in the middle.

The chain combines TRBV5-4 with TRBJ2-1; 10 bases fit TRBD2. The CDR3 contains 16 residues. The V gene end was trimmed by 0 bases and the J gene end by 10 bases; junction bases not matched to a gene: 10. Germline lookup yields CDR1 SGHNT and CDR2 YYREEE (reference sequence). This chain's CDR3 is CASSLAVLAGLEEQFF. The CDR3 DNA reads TGTGCCAGCAGCTTGGCTGTACTAGCGGGATTGGAAGAGCAGTTCTTC.

This sequence joins TRBV4-1 and TRBJ2-1; the match to TRBD1 covers 8 bases. J lost 8 bases, V lost 2 bases, and 5 bases had no gene match. Germline CDR1 MGHRA, CDR2 YSYEKL. CDR3 size: 14 residues. This CDR3 reads CASSQPDREDEQFF. Written as DNA, the CDR3 is TGCGCCAGCAGCCAACCGGACAGGGAGGATGAGCAGTTCTTC.

The J gene is TRBJ1-2, the V gene TRBV30, with a possible D match to TRBD1 (6 bases). V was cut by 2 bases and J by 8 bases, with 15 bases left in between. The V gene's germline CDR1 is GTSNPN and CDR2 SVGIG (reference sequence). The CDR3 runs 13 residues. The CDR3 DNA is TGTGCCTGGAGTCCTTTAGGGGGGGCGGGCTACACCTTC. This codes for CAWSPLGGAGYTF. The complete variable domain, with remaining parts taken from reference TRBV30 and TRBJ1-2, reads SQTIHQWPATLVQPVGSPLSLECTVEGTSNPNLYWYRQAAGRGLQLLFYSVGIGQISSEVPQNLSASRPQDRQFILSSKKLLLSDSGFYLCAWSPLGGAGYTFGSGTRLTVV.

This clone was detected a few times. V and J are TRBV19 and TRBJ1-5, with D uncertain. The CDR3 spans 15 residues. The V end lost 3 bases, the J end lost 0 bases, and 9 bases lay between the germline ends. CDR1 LNHDA and CDR2 SQIVND come from the germline V gene (reference sequence). CDR3 residues: CASSMAGISNQPQHF. The CDR3 DNA is TGTGCCAGTAGTATGGCCGGGATTAGCAATCAGCCCCAGCATTTT. Looking up the rest from reference TRBV19 and TRBJ1-5 gives the full variable domain: DGGITQSPKYLFRKEGQNVTLSCEQNLNHDAMYWYRQDPGQGLRLIYYSQIVNDFQKGDIAEGYSVSREKKESFPLTVTSAQKNPTAFYLCASSMAGISNQPQHFGDGTRLSIL.

The rearrangement links TRBV4-3 to TRBJ1-6, with D hard to call. CDR1 is LGHNA and CDR2 is YSLEER in the germline V gene. Trimming cost V 1 base and J 0 bases, with 13 bases left between them. The CDR3 runs to 18 residues. CDR3 in amino acids: CASSQGTPGSSYNSPLHF. CDR3 bases: TGCGCCAGCAGCCAAGGAACTCCGGGGAGCTCCTATAATTCACCCCTCCACTTT.

This clone appeared once. The rearrangement links TRBV27 to TRBJ2-7; no definite D call. V lost 6 bases and J lost 0, with 9 bases in between. This CDR3 contains 13 residues. In germline, CDR1 is MNHEY, CDR2 SMNVEV (reference sequence). The CDR3 protein is CASSRALSYEQYF. For the CDR3, the DNA is TGTGCCAGCAGCCGCGCCCTCTCCTACGAGCAGTACTTC.

The J gene is TRBJ2-7, the V gene TRBV6-1; weak D call: TRBD2 (7 bases). The V end was cut by 1 base, the J end by 2 bases, with 12 bases between. CDR3 length equals 15 residues. Germline V lookup: CDR1 MNHNS, CDR2 SASEGT. The CDR3 protein is CASSEGEGVPYEQYF. The CDR3 bases are TGTGCCAGCAGTGAAGGGGAGGGGGTGCCCTACGAGCAGTACTTC.

J is TRBJ1-4 and V is TRBV30; no clear D. V was shortened by 1 base and J by 2 bases, with 5 bases between the two germline ends. CDR1 is GTSNPN and CDR2 is SVGIG in the germline V gene (reference sequence). CDR3 length equals 13 residues. The CDR3 bases are TGTGCCTGGAGTGCCATTACTAATGAAAAACTGTTTTTT. Amino acids: CAWSAITNEKLFF. Variable domain in full (rest from reference TRBV30 and TRBJ1-4): SQTIHQWPATLVQPVGSPLSLECTVEGTSNPNLYWYRQAAGRGLQLLFYSVGIGQISSEVPQNLSASRPQDRQFILSSKKLLLSDSGFYLCAWSAITNEKLFFGSGTQLSVL.